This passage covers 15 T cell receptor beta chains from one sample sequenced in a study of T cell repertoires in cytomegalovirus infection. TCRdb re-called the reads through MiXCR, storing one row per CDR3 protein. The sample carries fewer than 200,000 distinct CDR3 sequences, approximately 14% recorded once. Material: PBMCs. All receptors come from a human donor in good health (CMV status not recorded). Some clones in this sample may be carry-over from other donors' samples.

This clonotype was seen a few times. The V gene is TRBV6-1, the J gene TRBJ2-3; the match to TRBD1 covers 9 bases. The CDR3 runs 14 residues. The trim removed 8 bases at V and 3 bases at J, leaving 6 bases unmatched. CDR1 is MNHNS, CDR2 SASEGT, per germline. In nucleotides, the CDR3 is TGTGCCAGCGACTGGACAGGGGTGACAGATACGCAGTATTTT. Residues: CASDWTGVTDTQYF.

CDR3 bases: TGTGCCAGCACCGAAGGGTATGGCTACACCTTC. As protein: CASTEGYGYTF. The V call is TRBV2, the J call TRBJ1-2, with D unresolved. With 7 bases removed from V and 5 bases from J, the gap between germline ends came to 8 bases. The CDR3 spans 11 residues. Germline loops: CDR1 SNHLY, CDR2 FYNNEI.

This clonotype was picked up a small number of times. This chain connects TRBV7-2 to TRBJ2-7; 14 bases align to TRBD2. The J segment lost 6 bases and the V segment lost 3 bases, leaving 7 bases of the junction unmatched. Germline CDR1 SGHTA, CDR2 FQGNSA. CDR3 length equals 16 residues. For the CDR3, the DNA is TGTGCCAGCAGCTTGGGGACTAGCGGGAGTCGGTTCGAGCAGTACTTC. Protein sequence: CASSLGTSGSRFEQYF.

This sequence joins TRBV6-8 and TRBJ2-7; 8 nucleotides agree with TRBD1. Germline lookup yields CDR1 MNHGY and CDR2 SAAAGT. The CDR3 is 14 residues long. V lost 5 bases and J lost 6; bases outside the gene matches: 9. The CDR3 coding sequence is TGTGCCAGCAGTCGCGGACAGGGCCCTCTCGAGCAGTACTTC. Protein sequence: CASSRGQGPLEQYF.

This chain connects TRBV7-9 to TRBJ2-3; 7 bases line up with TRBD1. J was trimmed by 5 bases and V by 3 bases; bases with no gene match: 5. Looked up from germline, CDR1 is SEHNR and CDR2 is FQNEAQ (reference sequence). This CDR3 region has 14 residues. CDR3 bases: TGTGCCAGCAGCTTTCCCAGGGGGAGAGATACGCAGTATTTT. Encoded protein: CASSFPRGRDTQYF.

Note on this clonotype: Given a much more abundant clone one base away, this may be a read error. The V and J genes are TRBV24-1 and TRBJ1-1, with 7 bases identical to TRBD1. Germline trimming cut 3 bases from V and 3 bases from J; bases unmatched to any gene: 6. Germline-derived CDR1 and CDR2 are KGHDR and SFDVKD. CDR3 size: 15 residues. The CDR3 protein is CATSDVGTAHTEAFF. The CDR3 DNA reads TGTGCCACCAGTGATGTGGGGACAGCTCACACTGAAGCTTTCTTT.

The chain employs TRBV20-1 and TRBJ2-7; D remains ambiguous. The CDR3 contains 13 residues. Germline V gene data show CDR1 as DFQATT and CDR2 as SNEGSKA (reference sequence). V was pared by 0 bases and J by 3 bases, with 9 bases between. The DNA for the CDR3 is TGCAGTGCTAGAGAAGGGAATGACTACGAGCAGTACTTC. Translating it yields CSAREGNDYEQYF.

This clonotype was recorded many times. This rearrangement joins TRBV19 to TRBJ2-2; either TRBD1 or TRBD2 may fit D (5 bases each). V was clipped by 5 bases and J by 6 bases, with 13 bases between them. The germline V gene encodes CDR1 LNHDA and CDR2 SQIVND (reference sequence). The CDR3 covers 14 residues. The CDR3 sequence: CASSHWDVPGELFF. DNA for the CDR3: TGTGCCAGTAGTCATTGGGACGTCCCCGGGGAGCTGTTTTTT.

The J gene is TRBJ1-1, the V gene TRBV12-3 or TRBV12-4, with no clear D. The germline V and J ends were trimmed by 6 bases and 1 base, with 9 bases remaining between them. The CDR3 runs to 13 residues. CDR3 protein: CASRLTTNTEAFF. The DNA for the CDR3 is TGTGCCAGCAGACTGACAACGAACACTGAAGCTTTCTTT.

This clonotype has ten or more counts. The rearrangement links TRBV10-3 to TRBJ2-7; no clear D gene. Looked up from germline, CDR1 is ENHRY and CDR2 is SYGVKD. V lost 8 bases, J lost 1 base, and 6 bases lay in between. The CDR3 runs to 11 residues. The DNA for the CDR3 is TGTGCCATCGGGTTTTCCTACGAGCAGTACTTC. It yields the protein CAIGFSYEQYF.

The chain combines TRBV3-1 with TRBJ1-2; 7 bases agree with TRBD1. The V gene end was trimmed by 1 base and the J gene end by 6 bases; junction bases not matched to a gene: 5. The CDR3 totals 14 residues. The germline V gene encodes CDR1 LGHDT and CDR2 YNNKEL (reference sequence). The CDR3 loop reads CASSQVTGADGYTF. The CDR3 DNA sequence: TGTGCCAGCAGCCAAGTAACAGGGGCGGATGGCTACACCTTC.

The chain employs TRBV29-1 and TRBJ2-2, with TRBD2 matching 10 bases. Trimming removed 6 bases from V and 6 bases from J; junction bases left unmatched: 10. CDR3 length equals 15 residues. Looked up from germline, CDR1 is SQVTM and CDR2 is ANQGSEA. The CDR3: CSVTSGKAGAGELFF. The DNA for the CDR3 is TGCAGCGTCACTAGCGGGAAGGCTGGGGCCGGGGAGCTGTTTTTT.

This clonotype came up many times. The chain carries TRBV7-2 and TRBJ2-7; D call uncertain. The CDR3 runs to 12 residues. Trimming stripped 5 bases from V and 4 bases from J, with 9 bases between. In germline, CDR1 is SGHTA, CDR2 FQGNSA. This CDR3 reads CASSRSNYEQYF. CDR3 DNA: TGTGCCAGCAGCCGTTCTAATTACGAGCAGTACTTC. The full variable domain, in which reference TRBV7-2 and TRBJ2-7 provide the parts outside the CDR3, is GAGVSQSPSNKVTEKGKDVELRCDPISGHTALYWYRQSLGQGLEFLIYFQGNSAPDKSGLPSDRFSAERTGGSVSTLTIQRTQQEDSAVYLCASSRSNYEQYFGPGTRLTVT.

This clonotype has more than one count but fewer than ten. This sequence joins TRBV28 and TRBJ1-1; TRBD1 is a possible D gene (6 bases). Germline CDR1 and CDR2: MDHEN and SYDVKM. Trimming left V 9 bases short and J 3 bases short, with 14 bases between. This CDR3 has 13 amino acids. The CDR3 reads CASRHRDYTEAFF. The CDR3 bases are TGTGCCAGTAGACACAGGGACTACACTGAAGCTTTCTTT.

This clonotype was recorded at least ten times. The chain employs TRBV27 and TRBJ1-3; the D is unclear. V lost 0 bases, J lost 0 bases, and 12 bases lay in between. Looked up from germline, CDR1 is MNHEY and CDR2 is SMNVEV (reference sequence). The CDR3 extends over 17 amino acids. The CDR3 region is CASSLSWEGPSGNTIYF. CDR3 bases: TGTGCCAGCAGTTTATCGTGGGAGGGCCCCTCTGGAAACACCATATATTTT.